This is a list of T cell receptor beta chains from one sample in a study of blood T cells in healthy people across ages. TCRdb reprocessed the 5' RACE reads with MiXCR, giving one entry per CDR3 protein. The repertoire holds under 2,000,000 distinct CDR3 sequences, roughly 49% seen once, with over 2% in the top ten. Input material: blood. These receptors originate from a woman in her thirties or forties in good health. CDR3s leave out the opening cysteine and the closing phenylalanine or tryptophan. Fields, in order: J gene, CDR3 length, V gene, CDR3 protein.

J: TRBJ2-1; length: 14; V: TRBV5-1; CDR3: ASSLAVGTVNNEQF
J: TRBJ2-3; length: 15; V: TRBV7-2; CDR3: ASSPPGLSGGADTQY
J: TRBJ1-5; length: 11; V: TRBV18; CDR3: ASSPWENHPQH
J: TRBJ2-1; length: 13; V: TRBV7-2; CDR3: ASSLQTSGGNEQF
J: .; length: 12; V: TRBV20-1; CDR3: SALGQGKAYEQY
J: TRBJ2-1; length: 9; V: TRBV5-1; CDR3: ASSSDRVRF
J: TRBJ2-1; length: 13; V: TRBV12-3/TRBV12-4; CDR3: ASRPQGGGGHEQF
J: TRBJ2-5; length: 12; V: TRBV6-5; CDR3: ASSYSHGQETQY
J: TRBJ2-4; length: 15; V: TRBV28; CDR3: ASSQISRARGKNIQY
J: TRBJ2-5; length: 14; V: TRBV5-5; CDR3: ASSGSPNRAQETQY
J: TRBJ2-3; length: 10; V: TRBV20-1; CDR3: SARAQTDTQY
J: TRBJ1-6; length: 13; V: TRBV20-1; CDR3: SARDRGLLNSPLH
J: TRBJ2-5; length: 14; V: TRBV5-6; CDR3: ASSIGQGRLLETQY
J: TRBJ2-3; length: 15; V: TRBV5-1; CDR3: ASSLVRLADDTDTQY
J: TRBJ1-2; length: 12; V: TRBV20-1; CDR3: SASNSGGLYGYT
J: TRBJ2-3; length: 14; V: TRBV4-1; CDR3: ASTQDSPPSTDTQY
J: TRBJ2-5; length: 13; V: TRBV15; CDR3: ATSRDEGDGETQY
J: TRBJ1-1; length: 12; V: TRBV5-5; CDR3: ASSPERVNTEAF
J: TRBJ2-3; length: 13; V: TRBV9; CDR3: ASSEGLADTDTQY
J: TRBJ1-5; length: 12; V: TRBV15; CDR3: ATSRQGLSQPQH
J: TRBJ1-1; length: 12; V: TRBV20-1; CDR3: SARDLTVNTEAF
J: TRBJ2-4; length: 13; V: TRBV12-3/TRBV12-4; CDR3: ASTHMGLIENIQY
J: TRBJ2-5; length: 14; V: TRBV2; CDR3: ASSLIGTGKQETQY